This T cell receptor beta chain was identified in a study of CD8 T cells in ankylosing spondylitis. TCRdb recomputed calls from the 5' RACE reads with MiXCR, one row per CDR3 protein. Among around 180,000 distinct CDR3 sequences listed, roughly 18% were seen once. This clonotype was counted between two and nine times. The CDR3 runs 14 residues. Trimming cost V 3 bases and J 0 bases, with 8 bases left between them. This chain connects TRBV12-3 or TRBV12-4 to TRBJ1-1; D unclear. The sequencing sample was made of blood, either unsorted or a sorted T cell fraction (not recorded which). The clonotype was recovered from a male donor aged 10-30 years with ankylosing spondylitis or in good health (not recorded which). CDR3 DNA: TGTGCCAGCAGTTTTATGGCAGTGAACACTGAAGCTTTCTTT. As protein: CASSFMAVNTEAFF.